This T cell receptor (beta chain) was recovered during a study of T cell responses to AZD1222 COVID-19 vaccine. As concerns this clone: The target antigen is unknown.

Findings of the study overall: Along spike, vaccine-associated CD4 TCRs were found throughout, with dominance at 160-218 and 743-854. The number of AZD1222 recipients seropositive at baseline was only five or six. The donor cohort was predominantly white British with a female majority, and clonal diversity may have been underestimated. In all cases, repertoires were sampled only after the peak T cell response.

CDR3 length equals 14 residues. From germline, CDR1 is SEHNR and CDR2 FQNEAQ (reference sequence). Trimming cost V 11 bases and J 3 bases; bases outside gene matches: 7. The assay was immunoSEQ multiplex PCR, and TCRdb's table has in-frame clones only and misses some. The sample yields more than 95,000 clones, 86% seen once. This TCR was sampled from an adult who received the MenACWY meningococcal vaccine as a control. The chain employs TRBV7-9 and TRBJ2-3, with TRBD2 identical over 11 bases. The sample in question was peripheral blood, obtained 28 days after the second dose of the MenACWY control vaccine. The CDR3 reads CACLAGGRTDTQYF. In nucleotides, the CDR3 is TGTGCCTGTCTAGCGGGGGGACGGACAGATACGCAGTATTTT.